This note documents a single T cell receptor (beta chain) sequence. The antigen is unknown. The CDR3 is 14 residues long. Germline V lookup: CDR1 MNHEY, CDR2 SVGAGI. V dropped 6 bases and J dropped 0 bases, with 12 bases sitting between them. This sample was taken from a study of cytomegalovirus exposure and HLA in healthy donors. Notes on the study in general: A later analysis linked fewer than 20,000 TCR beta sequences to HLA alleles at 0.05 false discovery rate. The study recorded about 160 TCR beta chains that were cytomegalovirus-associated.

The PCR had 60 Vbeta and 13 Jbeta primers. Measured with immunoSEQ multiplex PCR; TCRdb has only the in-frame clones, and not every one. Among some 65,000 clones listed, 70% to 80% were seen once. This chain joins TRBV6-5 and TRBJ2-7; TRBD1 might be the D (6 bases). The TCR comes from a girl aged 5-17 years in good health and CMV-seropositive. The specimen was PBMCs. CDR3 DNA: TGTGCCAGCAGAGGACAGCCCTTCTCCTACGAGCAGTACTTC. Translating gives CASRGQPFSYEQYF.